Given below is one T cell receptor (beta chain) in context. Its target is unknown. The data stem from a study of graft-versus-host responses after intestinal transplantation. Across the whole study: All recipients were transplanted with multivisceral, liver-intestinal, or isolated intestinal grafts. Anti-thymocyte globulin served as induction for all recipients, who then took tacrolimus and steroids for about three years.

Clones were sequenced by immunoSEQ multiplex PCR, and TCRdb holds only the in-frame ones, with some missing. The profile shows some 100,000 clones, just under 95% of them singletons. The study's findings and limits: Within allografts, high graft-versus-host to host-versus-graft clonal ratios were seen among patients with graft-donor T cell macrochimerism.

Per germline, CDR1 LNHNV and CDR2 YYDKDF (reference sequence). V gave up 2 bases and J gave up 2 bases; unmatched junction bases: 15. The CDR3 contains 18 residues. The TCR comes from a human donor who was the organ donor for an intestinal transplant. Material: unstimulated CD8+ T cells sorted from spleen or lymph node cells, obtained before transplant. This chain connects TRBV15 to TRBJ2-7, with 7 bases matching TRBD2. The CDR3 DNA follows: TGTGCCACCAGCAGACCTGACCTGGGGGGGAATGGTCCCTACGAGCAGTACTTC. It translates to CATSRPDLGGNGPYEQYF.